The T cell receptor (beta chain) described here comes from a study of blood T cell repertoires in COVID-19. Looking at the study overall: Sites in the United States, Italy and Spain provided acute and convalescent COVID-19 samples. T cells, B-cell-depleted T cells, or PBMCs provided the cDNA or gDNA that served as material.

This CDR3 contains 18 residues. Germline V gives CDR1 SNHLY, CDR2 FYNNEI. Trimming cost V 4 bases and J 0 bases; bases outside gene matches: 12. Original handling: Reference gene primers were amplified, and this amplification served to estimate nucleated cell counts. Assay used: immunoSEQ multiplex PCR; TCRdb lists only in-frame clones, some missing. V, J and clone size reflect that table, while D and trimming were determined from the DNA. The data show tens of thousands of clones, with 80% to 95% seen just once and around 3.2% held by the top ten. This clone was counted a few times. The rearrangement uses TRBV2 and TRBJ1-5; TRBD1 matches at 7 bases. Sequencing used peripheral blood. The TCR sequence derives from a woman in her seventies with active COVID-19. The CDR3 coding sequence is TGTGCCAGCAGTGGTCCGGGACAGATAATCTATAGCAATCAGCCCCAGCATTTT. Its protein product is CASSGPGQIIYSNQPQHF.